This passage covers 3 T cell receptor beta chains from one sample sequenced in a study of blood T cell repertoires in COVID-19. Only in-frame clones appear in the TCRdb table, and some are missing; sequencing was by immunoSEQ multiplex PCR. The sample comprises under 95,000 clones, 75% to 85% of which are singletons, and about 31% rests with the top ten. Sequences were obtained from peripheral blood. These receptors originate from a woman at least 80 years old with acute or convalescent COVID-19.

The rearrangement uses TRBV19 and TRBJ2-1, with D possibly being TRBD2 (5 bases). The CDR3 has 16 residues. Trimming pared 3 bases from V and 3 bases from J, leaving 15 bases between. Germline V gene data show CDR1 as LNHDA and CDR2 as SQIVND (reference sequence). The CDR3 reads CASSMSVGVYYNEQFF. The CDR3 DNA reads as TGTGCCAGTAGTATGTCGGTGGGAGTGTACTACAATGAGCAGTTCTTC. The full variable domain, rest sourced from reference TRBV19 and TRBJ2-1, is DGGITQSPKYLFRKEGQNVTLSCEQNLNHDAMYWYRQDPGQGLRLIYYSQIVNDFQKGDIAEGYSVSREKKESFPLTVTSAQKNPTAFYLCASSMSVGVYYNEQFFGPGTRLTVL.

The chain recombines TRBV5-5 with TRBJ1-6; TRBD1 aligns across 11 bases. The CDR3 runs 15 residues. V shed 3 bases, J shed 8 bases, and the junction held 4 bases outside the gene matches. CDR1 SGHKS and CDR2 YYEKEE come from the germline V gene (reference sequence). The CDR3 DNA reads TGTGCCAGCAGCTCAGGACAGGGGGCGTATTCACCCCTCCACTTT. As protein: CASSSGQGAYSPLHF.

The rearrangement links TRBV11-3 to TRBJ2-1; 8 bases are a match to TRBD2. Germline V CDR1 and CDR2: SGHNT, YENEEA. The V gene end was trimmed by 3 bases and the J gene end by 9 bases; junction bases not matched to a gene: 7. The CDR3 contains 14 residues. The CDR3 DNA sequence: TGTGCCAGCAGCTTCCGGGCGGGAGGTATTGAGCAGTTCTTC. It specifies CASSFRAGGIEQFF.